This TCR beta chain stems from a study of blood T cell repertoires in COVID-19. Study information: Samples representing acute and convalescent COVID-19 were sourced from the United States, Italy and Spain. Nucleic acid was either cDNA or gDNA, and it came from T cells, B-cell-depleted T cells, or PBMCs.

Authors' data handling: Scientists estimated how many nucleated cells there were by amplifying reference gene primers. Sequencing used immunoSEQ multiplex PCR; TCRdb keeps in-frame clones, though not all of them. V and J calls and clone size are given by that table; D and trimming were obtained from the DNA. The sample lists 70,000 or so clones, roughly 87% seen once, with around 20% in the top ten. Germline CDR1 reads MNHEY; CDR2 reads SVGAGI. After removal of 6 bases from V and 7 bases from J, the junction contained 3 bases not matched to a gene. The CDR3 runs to 12 residues. The sample consisted of peripheral blood. The receptor's source is a woman older than 75 with acute or convalescent COVID-19. The J gene is TRBJ1-2, the V gene TRBV6-5; 9 nucleotides match TRBD1. CDR3 DNA: TGTGCCAGCAGACAGACAGGGGGTGGCTACACCTTC. Amino acids: CASRQTGGGYTF.